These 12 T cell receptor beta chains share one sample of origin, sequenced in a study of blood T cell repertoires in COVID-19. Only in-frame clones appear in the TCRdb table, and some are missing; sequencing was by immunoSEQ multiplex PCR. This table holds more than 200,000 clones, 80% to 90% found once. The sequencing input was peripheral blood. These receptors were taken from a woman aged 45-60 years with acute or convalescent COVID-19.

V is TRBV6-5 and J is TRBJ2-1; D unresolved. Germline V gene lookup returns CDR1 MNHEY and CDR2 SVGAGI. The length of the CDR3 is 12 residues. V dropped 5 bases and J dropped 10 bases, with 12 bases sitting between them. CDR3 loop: CASSLVQREQFF. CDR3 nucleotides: TGTGCCAGCAGTCTGGTCCAGAGGGAGCAGTTCTTC.

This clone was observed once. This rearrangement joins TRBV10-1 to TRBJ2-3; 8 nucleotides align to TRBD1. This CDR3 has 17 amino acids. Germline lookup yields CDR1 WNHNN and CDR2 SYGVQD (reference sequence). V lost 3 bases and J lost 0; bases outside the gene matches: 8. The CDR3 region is CASSDPPTGASTDTQYF. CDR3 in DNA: TGCGCCAGCAGTGACCCCCCGACAGGGGCTAGCACAGATACGCAGTATTTT.

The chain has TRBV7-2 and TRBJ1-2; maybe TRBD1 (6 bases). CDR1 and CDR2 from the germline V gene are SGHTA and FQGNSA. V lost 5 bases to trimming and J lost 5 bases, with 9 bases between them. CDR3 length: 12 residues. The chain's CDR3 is CASSVQGYGYTF. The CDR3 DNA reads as TGTGCCAGCAGCGTACAGGGTTATGGCTACACCTTC. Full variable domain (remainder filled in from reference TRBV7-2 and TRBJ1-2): GAGVSQSPSNKVTEKGKDVELRCDPISGHTALYWYRQSLGQGLEFLIYFQGNSAPDKSGLPSDRFSAERTGGSVSTLTIQRTQQEDSAVYLCASSVQGYGYTFGSGTRLTVV.

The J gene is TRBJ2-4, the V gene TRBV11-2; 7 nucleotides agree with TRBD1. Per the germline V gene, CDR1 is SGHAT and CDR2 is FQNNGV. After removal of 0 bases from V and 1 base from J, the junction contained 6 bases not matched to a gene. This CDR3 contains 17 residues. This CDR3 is CASSLDGQVVAKNIQYF. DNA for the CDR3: TGTGCCAGCAGCTTAGATGGACAGGTTGTGGCCAAAAACATTCAGTACTTC. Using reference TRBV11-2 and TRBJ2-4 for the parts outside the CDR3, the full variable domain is EAGVAQSPRYKIIEKRQSVAFWCNPISGHATLYWYQQILGQGPKLLIQFQNNGVVDDSQLPKDRFSAERLKGVDSTLKIQPAKLEDSAVYLCASSLDGQVVAKNIQYFGAGTRLSVL.

CDR3 sequence (DNA): TGCGCCAGCAGCTTGGCGGGACAGACTAATGAAAAACTGTTTTTT. Its translation: CASSLAGQTNEKLFF. The gene calls are TRBV5-1 and TRBJ1-4, with 7 nucleotides matching TRBD1. The trim removed 0 bases at V and 2 bases at J, leaving 1 base unmatched. Germline V gene sequence: CDR1 SGHRS, CDR2 YFSETQ. The CDR3 runs to 15 residues.

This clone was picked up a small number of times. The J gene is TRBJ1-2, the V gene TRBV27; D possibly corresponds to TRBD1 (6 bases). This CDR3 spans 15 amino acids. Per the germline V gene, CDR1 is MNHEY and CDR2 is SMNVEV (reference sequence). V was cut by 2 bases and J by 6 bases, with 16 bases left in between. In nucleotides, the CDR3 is TGTGCCAGCAGTTTAGCCCGTGTTCCAGGGGATGGCTACACCTTC. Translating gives CASSLARVPGDGYTF.

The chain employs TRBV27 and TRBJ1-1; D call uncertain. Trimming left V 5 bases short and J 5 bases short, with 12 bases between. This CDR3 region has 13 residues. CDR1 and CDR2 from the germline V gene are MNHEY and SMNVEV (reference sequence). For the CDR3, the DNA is TGTGCCAGCAGTCGACGGGGTGGGACTGAAGCTTTCTTT. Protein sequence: CASSRRGGTEAFF.

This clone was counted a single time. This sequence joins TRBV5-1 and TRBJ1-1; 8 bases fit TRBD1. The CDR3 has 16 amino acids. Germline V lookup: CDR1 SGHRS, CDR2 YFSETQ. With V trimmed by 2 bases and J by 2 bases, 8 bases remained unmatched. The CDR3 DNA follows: TGCGCCAGCAGCTTCCGCTCAGGGACAGGTAACACTGAAGCTTTCTTT. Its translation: CASSFRSGTGNTEAFF.

Here the CDR3 DNA reads TGTGCCTGGAACCTTGACAGGATGTCCTACGAGCAGTACTTC. It yields the protein CAWNLDRMSYEQYF. The chain joins TRBV30 to TRBJ2-7; possible D gene TRBD1, 6 bases. Germline loops: CDR1 GTSNPN, CDR2 SVGIG (reference sequence). The CDR3 sequence is 14 residues long. V dropped 4 bases and J dropped 1 base, with 14 bases sitting between them.

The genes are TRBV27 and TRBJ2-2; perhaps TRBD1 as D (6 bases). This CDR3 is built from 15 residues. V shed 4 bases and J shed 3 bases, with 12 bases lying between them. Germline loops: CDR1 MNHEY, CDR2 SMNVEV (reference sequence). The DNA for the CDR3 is TGTGCCAGCAGTTCCCCTAGACAGGACACCGGGGAGCTGTTTTTT. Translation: CASSSPRQDTGELFF.

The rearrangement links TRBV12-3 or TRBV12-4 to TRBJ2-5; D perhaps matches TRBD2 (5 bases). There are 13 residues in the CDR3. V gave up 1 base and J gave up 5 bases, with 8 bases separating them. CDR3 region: CASSLGTGETQYF. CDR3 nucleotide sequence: TGTGCCAGCAGTTTAGGGACGGGGGAGACCCAGTACTTC.

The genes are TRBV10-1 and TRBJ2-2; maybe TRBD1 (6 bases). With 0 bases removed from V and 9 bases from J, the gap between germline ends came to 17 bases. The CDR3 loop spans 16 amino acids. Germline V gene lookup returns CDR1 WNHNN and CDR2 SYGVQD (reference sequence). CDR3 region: CASSESSGPRGRELFF. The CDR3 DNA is TGCGCCAGCAGTGAGTCAAGCGGCCCCAGGGGCCGGGAGCTGTTTTTT.